This T cell receptor beta chain was recorded in a study of cytomegalovirus exposure and HLA in healthy donors (dated by TCRdb to the late 2010s). Turning to the overall study: An earlier analysis of several hundred of the donors reported 250 to 300 Gb of sequence data and some 120 million unique TCR beta sequences from roughly 180 million T cells. Approximately 310 gigabases of sequencing data and approximately 92 million unique TCR sequences made up an early release that covered approximately 700 HLA-typed donors. An earlier analysis of several hundred of the donors applied high-throughput TCR beta sequencing to assess whether each TCR beta V gene segment acted as functional or pseudogenic. The T cell repertoires of some 670 subjects were profiled by immunosequencing and related to cytomegalovirus serostatus. Roughly five DR-DQ haplotypes were handled as single units for association and clustering, since linkage in the cohort was strong. The later analysis used no new phenotypic data to find candidate immune exposures, relying instead on TCR beta sequences and their occurrence across donors. Of the approximately 400 genotyped donors, approximately 80% were placed in the genetic ancestry cluster associated with self-reported Caucasian donors. All discovery cohort repertoires had been generated on a single sequencing platform. Typing coverage differed by locus: A, B, C, DRB1 and DQB1 were typed in roughly 620-640 donors, DQA1 in 522, DPA1 in around 610, and DPB1 in roughly 470. In a later analysis, previously published TCR beta repertoires from about 670 donors were re-analyzed and high-resolution HLA genotyping was added so that TCR occurrence patterns could be studied. A later genetic analysis used genome-wide SNP genotypes for 398 of the 666 donors, treating that subset as a discovery cohort. Donor age, sex, ethnicity and CMV serostatus were collected together with the repertoire data. Both class I and class II loci were covered by HLA typing, at four-digit resolution. Across approximately 420 genotyped donors of the cohort, an average of roughly 230,000 unique TCR beta nucleotide sequences per donor were sequenced, and 15% to 20% of those sequences were non-productive. The study was designed to test whether signatures of past pathogen exposure could be identified by cataloging public T cell receptors. In addition to the first cohort of roughly 700 subjects, a separate validation cohort of 100 to 150 different subjects was used. The study combined high-throughput TCR immunosequencing, statistical association of individual TCRs with disease status, and machine learning to predict cytomegalovirus infection status.

The cohort comprised 710 or so healthy bone marrow donors. At the time of sampling, every cohort member was nominally healthy, though immune exposures that went unrecorded were likely present. The donor tested CMV seropositive, placing the donor among the 250 to 300 seropositive members of the cohort. Every donor gave a peripheral blood sample, and the peripheral blood mononuclear cells from that sample were used for TCR beta sequencing. The Qiagen DNeasy Blood Extraction Kit was used to extract genomic DNA from the blood cell samples. What the study reported, not specific to this receptor: In vitro tests confirmed that a few of the cytomegalovirus-associated TCR beta chains recognize cytomegalovirus antigens. A cluster of highly shared sequence variants was judged likely to represent a technical artifact of the sequencing pipeline. It was suggested by the authors that the approach could potentially be generalized to other disease states and immunological phenotypes. A further reported finding was that TCR beta sequences accurately predicted the HLA-A and HLA-B alleles for most subjects in the first cohort. In the study, approximately 150 TCR beta chains were listed as associated with cytomegalovirus. The cohort was sequenced for TCR beta chains only, and without alpha or paired-chain data the features that could be detected were limited. An earlier analysis of 450 to 750 of the donors showed that most TCR beta V segments appeared in productive rearrangements either about 87% or about 30% of the time, which broadly matched IMGT annotations. A later analysis found that TCR association rates varied across HLA loci, with DRB1 alleles showing the most associated TCRs and HLA-C alleles the fewest. Presence/absence analyses assumed roughly uniform sequencing depth across donors, an assumption that may not hold. In both the original and validation cohorts, the classifier was reported to diagnose cytomegalovirus status with high specificity and sensitivity. CMV serostatus was the only immune exposure information available for the cohort. A later analysis reported that several top co-occurrence clusters appeared linked to parvovirus B19, influenza, CMV and Epstein-Barr virus. V-gene and J-gene trimming of TCR beta chains was associated with a missense DCLRE1C variant in a later genetic analysis, and the association was replicated in an independent cohort. In a later analysis, about 17,000 TCR beta sequences were associated with specific HLA alleles at a false discovery rate of 0.05. A later analysis found that most CMV-associated TCR beta chains appeared HLA-restricted, with HLA associations seemingly driven largely by CMV exposure. Linkage disequilibrium might explain the correlated functional status among segregating V segments, but an unknown experimental factor could not be excluded. HLA typing was unavailable for some donors at each locus, so association tests used only the typed subset. Compared with equally common non-associated chains, HLA-associated TCR beta chains in a later analysis were more clonally expanded and had lower generation probabilities. Because counts were too low, 15 or so rarely observed V segments, including chromosome 9 orphons, were excluded from the earlier analysis of 587 of the donors. Assigning TCR associations to individual alleles was difficult when HLA alleles, especially DR and DQ, strongly co-occurred. Most TCR sequences were seen in very few donors, while some public TCRs were found in many individuals. According to a later genetic analysis, donors in an Asian-associated ancestry cluster had fewer N-insertions in productive TCRs than the approximately 690-donor mean.

For this clone: Which antigen it targets is not known. Per-base qualities were not stored, and no clone one base away is much larger.

Libraries were prepared through the immunoSEQ multiplex PCR assay. For the multiplex PCR, a mixture combining 60 forward primers for TCR Vbeta segments and 13 reverse primers for TCR Jbeta segments was used. The CDR3 region of rearranged TCR beta genes was amplified from genomic DNA by a multiplex PCR assay. Amplified TCR beta libraries were sequenced as 87-base-pair reads on the Illumina HiSeq System. On the study's bioinformatics: Across the 640 or so repertoires, a later analysis counted approximately 75 million unique TCR beta chains, approximately 10 million of which were shared by at least two donors. To remove PCR and sequencing errors, raw reads were error-corrected and collapsed into unique sequences using a nearest-neighbor algorithm that merged closely related sequences. V, D and J gene segments were assigned by aligning CDR3 sequences to IMGT reference sequences. For a sequence to be retained, a match of at least six nucleotides to both a V gene segment and a J gene segment was required. Rearrangements were called productive when the CDR3 lacked stop codons and stayed in frame with V and J; all others were non-productive. Following IMGT convention, CDR3 was defined as the stretch from the second conserved V-encoded cysteine to the conserved J-encoded phenylalanine. The earlier analysis of 500 to 650 of the donors excluded any sequence lacking an unambiguous match to a single V gene segment. An earlier analysis of several hundred of the donors called V segments functional above 56.7% productive rearrangements and segregating when the between-donor standard deviation exceeded 5%. To diagnose cytomegalovirus status from the catalog of TCR beta chain sequences, a statistical classification framework was built. In a later analysis, TCR nucleotide sequences were compared against IMGT/GENE-DB human TR gene sequences so that V and J genes could be assigned. Using the TCRdist pipeline, a later analysis assigned CDR3 sequences along with most-parsimonious VDJ recombination scenarios. In a later analysis, every TCR beta chain was defined by the combination of its CDR3 amino acid sequence and its V-gene family, and reads without a unique V-gene family were dropped. To address suspected cross-contamination and a sequencing artifact, a later analysis removed 592 highly shared, low-generation-probability nucleotide sequences. In a later analysis, a clonal expansion index for each public chain was calculated from normalized within-repertoire ranks of inferred template counts. In a later analysis, generation probabilities were computed with a VDJ recombination model fitted to out-of-frame rearrangements, and the resulting probabilities were checked against IGoR. A later analysis scored TCR-TCR, TCR-HLA and TCR-CMV co-occurrence with hypergeometric tests, applying a repertoire-size bias correction to TCR pairs. False discovery rates were estimated in a later analysis by permuting HLA or CMV assignments 20 times. A later analysis grouped co-occurring TCRs with DBSCAN, adding TCRdist sequence similarity when clustering within HLA-allele-positive subsets. Repertoires with fewer than 30,000 or more than 120,000 public chains were left out of co-occurrence clustering, as were a handful of repertoires with anomalous nucleotide sharing. TCRdb holds this immuneACCESS table with in-frame rearrangements only. Some clones are missing; in checked studies, unresolved V genes explain under half, and the rest has no known cause. V and J calls plus clone size are reproduced from that table; the DNA served to infer D and trimming. The sample profile shows tens of thousands of clones; roughly 73% of them were found once. The ten largest clonotypes hold about 16% of the sample.

The sample was PBMCs. This clonotype was obtained from a woman aged 40 to 49 in good health and CMV-seropositive.

The CDR3 protein: CASSYSRGRSDYTF. The sequence in DNA is TGTGCCAGCAGTTACTCGCGGGGGCGTTCCGACTACACCTTC. The rearrangement combines TRBV6-5 with TRBJ1-2, and possibly TRBD1, on 6 matching bases. The CDR3, from cysteine to phenylalanine, totals 14 residues. Only CDR3 DNA is held: 42 bases, read in frame from base 1. The germline V gene provides CDR1 MNHEY and CDR2 SVGAGI. V sheds 0 bases and J sheds 10 bases, leaving 15 bases between their ends.